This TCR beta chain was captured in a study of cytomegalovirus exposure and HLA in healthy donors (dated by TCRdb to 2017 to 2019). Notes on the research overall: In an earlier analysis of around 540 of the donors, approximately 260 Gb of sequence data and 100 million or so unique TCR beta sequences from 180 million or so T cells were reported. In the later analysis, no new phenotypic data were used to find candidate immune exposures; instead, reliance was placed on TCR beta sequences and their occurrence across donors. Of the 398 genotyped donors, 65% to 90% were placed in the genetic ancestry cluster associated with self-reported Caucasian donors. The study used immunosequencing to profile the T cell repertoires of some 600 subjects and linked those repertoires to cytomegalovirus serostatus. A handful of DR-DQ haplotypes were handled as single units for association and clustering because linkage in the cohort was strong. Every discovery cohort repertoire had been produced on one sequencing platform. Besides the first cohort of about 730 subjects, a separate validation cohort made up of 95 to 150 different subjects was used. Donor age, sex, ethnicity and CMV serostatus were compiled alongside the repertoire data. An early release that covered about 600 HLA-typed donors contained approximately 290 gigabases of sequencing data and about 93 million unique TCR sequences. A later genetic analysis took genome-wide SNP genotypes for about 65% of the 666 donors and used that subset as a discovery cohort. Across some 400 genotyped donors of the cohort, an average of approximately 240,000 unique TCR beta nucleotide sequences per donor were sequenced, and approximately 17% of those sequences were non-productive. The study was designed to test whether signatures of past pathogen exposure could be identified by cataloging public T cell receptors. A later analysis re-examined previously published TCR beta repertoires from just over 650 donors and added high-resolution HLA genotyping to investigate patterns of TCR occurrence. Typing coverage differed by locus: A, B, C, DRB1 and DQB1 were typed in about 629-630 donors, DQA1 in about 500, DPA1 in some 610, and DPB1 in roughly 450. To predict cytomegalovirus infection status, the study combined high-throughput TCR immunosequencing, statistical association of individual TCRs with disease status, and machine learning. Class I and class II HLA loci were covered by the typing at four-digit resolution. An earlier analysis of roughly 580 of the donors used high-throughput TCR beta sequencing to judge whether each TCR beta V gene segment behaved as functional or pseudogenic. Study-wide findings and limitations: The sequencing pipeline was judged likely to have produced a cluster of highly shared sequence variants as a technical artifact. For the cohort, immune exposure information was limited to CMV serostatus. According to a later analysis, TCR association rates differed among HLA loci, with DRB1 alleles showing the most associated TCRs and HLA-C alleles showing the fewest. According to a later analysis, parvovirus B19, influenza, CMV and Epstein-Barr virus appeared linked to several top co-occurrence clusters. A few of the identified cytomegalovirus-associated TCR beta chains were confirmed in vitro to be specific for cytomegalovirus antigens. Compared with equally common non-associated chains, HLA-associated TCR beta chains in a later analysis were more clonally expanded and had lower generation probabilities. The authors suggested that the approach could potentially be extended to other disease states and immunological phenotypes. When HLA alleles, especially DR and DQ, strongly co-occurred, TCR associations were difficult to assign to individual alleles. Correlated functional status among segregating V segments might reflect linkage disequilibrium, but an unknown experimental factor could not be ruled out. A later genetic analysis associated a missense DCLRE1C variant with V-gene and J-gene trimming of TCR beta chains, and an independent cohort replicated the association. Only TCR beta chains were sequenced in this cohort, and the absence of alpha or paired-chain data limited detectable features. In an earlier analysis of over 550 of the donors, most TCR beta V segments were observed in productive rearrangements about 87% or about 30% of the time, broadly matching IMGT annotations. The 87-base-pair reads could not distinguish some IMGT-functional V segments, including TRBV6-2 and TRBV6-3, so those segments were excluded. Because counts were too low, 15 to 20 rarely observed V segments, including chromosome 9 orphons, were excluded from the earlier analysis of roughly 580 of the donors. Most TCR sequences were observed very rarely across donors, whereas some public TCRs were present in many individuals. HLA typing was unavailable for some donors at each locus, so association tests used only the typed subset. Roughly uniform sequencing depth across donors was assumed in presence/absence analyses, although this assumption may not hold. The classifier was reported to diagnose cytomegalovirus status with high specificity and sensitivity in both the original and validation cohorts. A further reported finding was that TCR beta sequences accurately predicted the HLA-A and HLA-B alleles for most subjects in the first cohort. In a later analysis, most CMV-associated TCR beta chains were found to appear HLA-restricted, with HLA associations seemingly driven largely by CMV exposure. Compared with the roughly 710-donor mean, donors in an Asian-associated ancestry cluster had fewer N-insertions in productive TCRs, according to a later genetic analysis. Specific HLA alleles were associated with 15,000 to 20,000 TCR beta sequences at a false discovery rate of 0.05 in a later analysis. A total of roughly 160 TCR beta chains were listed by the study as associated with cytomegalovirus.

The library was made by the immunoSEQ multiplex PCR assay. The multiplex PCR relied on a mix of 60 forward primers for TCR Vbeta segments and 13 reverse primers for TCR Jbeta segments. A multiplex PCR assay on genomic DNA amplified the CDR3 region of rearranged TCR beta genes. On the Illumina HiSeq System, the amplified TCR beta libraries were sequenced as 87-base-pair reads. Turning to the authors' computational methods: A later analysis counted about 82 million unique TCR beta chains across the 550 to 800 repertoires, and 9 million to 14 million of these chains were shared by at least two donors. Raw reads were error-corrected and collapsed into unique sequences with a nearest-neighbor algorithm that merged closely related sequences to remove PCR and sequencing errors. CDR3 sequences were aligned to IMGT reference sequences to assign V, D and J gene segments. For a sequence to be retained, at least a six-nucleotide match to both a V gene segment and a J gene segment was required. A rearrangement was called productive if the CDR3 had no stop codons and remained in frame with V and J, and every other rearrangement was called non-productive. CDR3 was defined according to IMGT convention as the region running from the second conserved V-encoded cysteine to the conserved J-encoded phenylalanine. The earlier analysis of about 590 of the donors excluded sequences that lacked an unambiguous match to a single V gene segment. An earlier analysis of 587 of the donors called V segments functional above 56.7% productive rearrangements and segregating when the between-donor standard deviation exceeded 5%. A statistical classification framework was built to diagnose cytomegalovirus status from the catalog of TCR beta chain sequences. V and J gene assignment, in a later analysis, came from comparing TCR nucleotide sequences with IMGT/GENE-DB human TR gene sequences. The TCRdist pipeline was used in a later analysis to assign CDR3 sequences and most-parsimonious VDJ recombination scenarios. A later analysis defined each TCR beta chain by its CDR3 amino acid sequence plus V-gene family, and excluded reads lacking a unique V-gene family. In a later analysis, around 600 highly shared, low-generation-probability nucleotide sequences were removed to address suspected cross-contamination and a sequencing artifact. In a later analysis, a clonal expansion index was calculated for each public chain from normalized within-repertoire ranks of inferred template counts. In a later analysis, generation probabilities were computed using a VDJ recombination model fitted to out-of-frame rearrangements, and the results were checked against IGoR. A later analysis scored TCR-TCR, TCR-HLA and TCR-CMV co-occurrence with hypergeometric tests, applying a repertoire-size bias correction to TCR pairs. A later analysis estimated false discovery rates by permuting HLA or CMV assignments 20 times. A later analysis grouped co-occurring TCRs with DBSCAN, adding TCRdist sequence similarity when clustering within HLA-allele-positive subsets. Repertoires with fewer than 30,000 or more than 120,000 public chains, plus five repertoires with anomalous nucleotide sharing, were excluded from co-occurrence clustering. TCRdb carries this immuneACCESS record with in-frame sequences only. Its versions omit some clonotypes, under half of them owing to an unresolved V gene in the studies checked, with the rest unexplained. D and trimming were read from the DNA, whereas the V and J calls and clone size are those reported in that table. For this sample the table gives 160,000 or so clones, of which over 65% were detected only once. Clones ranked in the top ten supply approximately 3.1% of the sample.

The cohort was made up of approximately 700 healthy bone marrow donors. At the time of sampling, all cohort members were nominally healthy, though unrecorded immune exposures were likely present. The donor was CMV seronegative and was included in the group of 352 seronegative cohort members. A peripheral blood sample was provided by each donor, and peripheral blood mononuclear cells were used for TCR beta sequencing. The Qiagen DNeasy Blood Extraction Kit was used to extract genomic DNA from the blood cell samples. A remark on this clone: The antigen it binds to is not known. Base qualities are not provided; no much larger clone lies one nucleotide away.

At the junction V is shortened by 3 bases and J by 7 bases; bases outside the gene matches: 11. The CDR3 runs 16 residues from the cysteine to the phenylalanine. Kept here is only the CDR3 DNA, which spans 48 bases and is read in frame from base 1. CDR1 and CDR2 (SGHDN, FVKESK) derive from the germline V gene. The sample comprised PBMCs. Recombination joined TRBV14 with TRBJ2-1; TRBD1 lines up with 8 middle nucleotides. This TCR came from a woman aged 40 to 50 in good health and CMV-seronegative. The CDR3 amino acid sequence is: CASSHPGQARRNEQFF. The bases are TGTGCCAGCAGCCACCCGGGACAGGCGAGGAGGAATGAGCAGTTCTTC.